What follows is one T cell receptor (beta chain) and its context. This record comes from a study of blood T cell repertoires in COVID-19. Study-level information: Samples came from the United States, Italy and Spain, spanning acute and convalescent COVID-19. The analysed material was cDNA or gDNA that came from T cells, B-cell-depleted T cells, or PBMCs.

The germline V gene encodes CDR1 SGHAT and CDR2 FQNNGV. Trimming cost V 3 bases and J 8 bases, with 16 bases left between them. This CDR3 region has 14 residues. In the original processing: Amplified reference gene primers provided the basis for estimating nucleated cell counts. Generated by immunoSEQ multiplex PCR, the TCRdb table keeps only in-frame clones and is missing some. That table gives V, J and clone size, and the DNA gave D and trimming. The table shows roughly 75,000 clones, with roughly 85% occurring only once. The sample comprised peripheral blood. This clonotype was sampled from a man in his forties or fifties with COVID-19, enrolled during active disease. The J gene is TRBJ1-2, the V gene TRBV11-2; perhaps TRBD1 as D (5 bases). DNA of the CDR3: TGTGCCAGCAGCTTCTACGACAGATCCTTGGGCTACACCTTC. It specifies CASSFYDRSLGYTF.